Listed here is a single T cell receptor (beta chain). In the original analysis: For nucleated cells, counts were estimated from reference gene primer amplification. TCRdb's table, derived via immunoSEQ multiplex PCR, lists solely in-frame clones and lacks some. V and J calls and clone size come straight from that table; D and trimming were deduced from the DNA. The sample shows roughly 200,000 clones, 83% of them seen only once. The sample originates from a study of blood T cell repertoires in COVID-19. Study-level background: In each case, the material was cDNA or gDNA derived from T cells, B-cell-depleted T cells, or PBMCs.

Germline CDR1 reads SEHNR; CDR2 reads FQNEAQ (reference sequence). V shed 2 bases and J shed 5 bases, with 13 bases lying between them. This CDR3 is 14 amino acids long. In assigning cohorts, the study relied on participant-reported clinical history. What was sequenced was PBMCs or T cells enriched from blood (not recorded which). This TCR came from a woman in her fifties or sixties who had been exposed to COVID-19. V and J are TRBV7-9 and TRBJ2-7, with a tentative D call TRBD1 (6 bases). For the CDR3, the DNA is TGTGCCAGCAGCTTAACTACACAGGGTGACGAGCAGTACTTC. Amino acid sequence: CASSLTTQGDEQYF.